Following are 15 T cell receptor beta chains from one sample sequenced in a study of blood T cell repertoires in COVID-19. Clones were sequenced by immunoSEQ multiplex PCR, and TCRdb holds only the in-frame ones, with some missing. The table shows some 93,000 clones, with 86% occurring only once. Sequencing input: peripheral blood. These receptors originate from a man between 50 and 59 years old with acute or convalescent COVID-19.

The gene calls are TRBV10-3 and TRBJ1-1; 9 nucleotides match TRBD1. Germline V gives CDR1 ENHRY, CDR2 SYGVKD. J gave up 5 bases and V 6 bases, and 10 bases lay outside the gene matches. CDR3 length equals 15 residues. The CDR3 sequence is CAISSEGQGVTEAFF. Here the CDR3 DNA reads TGTGCCATCAGCTCTGAGGGACAGGGAGTGACTGAAGCTTTCTTT.

The V call is TRBV12-3 or TRBV12-4, the J call TRBJ1-2, with TRBD1 matching over 8 bases. This CDR3 spans 13 amino acids. J was trimmed by 2 bases and V by 6 bases; bases with no gene match: 2. CDR3 nucleotide sequence: TGTGCCAGCAGCAGGACAGGGAACTATGGCTACACCTTC. Protein sequence: CASSRTGNYGYTF.

This clone was counted a single time. This rearrangement joins TRBV19 to TRBJ2-3, with D hard to call. Germline V gene sequence: CDR1 LNHDA, CDR2 SQIVND (reference sequence). The CDR3 runs to 13 residues. Between the trimmed V and J ends, which lost 4 bases and 3 bases, there was a span of 8 bases. In nucleotides, the CDR3 is TGTGCCAGTAGTAGTGGTGAGACAGATACGCAGTATTTT. Its protein is CASSSGETDTQYF.

The genes are TRBV11-1 and TRBJ2-3, with a weak D call TRBD1 (5 bases). The CDR3 runs 16 residues. V was shortened by 5 bases and J by 0 bases, with 15 bases between the two germline ends. The germline V gene has CDR1 SGHAT and CDR2 FQDESV (reference sequence). The CDR3 here is CASSRVGHLSTDTQYF. CDR3 DNA: TGTGCCAGCAGCCGAGTTGGACACCTTAGCACAGATACGCAGTATTTT.

In DNA form, the CDR3 reads TGTGCCAGTAGTATACTGGACAGAAACACCGGGGAGCTGTTTTTT. This gives the protein CASSILDRNTGELFF. The chain joins TRBV19 to TRBJ2-2, with D tentatively TRBD1 (6 bases). V lost 2 bases and J lost 2, with 9 bases in between. CDR1 is LNHDA and CDR2 is SQIVND in the germline V gene (reference sequence). The CDR3 contains 15 residues.

The chain employs TRBV5-1 and TRBJ2-5; tentative D call: TRBD1 (7 bases). V was pared by 7 bases and J by 5 bases, with 15 bases between. CDR1 SGHRS and CDR2 YFSETQ come from the germline V gene. This CDR3 spans 13 amino acids. CDR3 loop: CASGGGGGETQYF. The CDR3 DNA reads TGCGCCAGCGGAGGAGGGGGCGGGGAGACCCAGTACTTC.

The sample holds one count of this clone. The CDR3 protein is CAISELGGYRANTEAFF. In DNA, the CDR3 is TGTGCCATCAGCGAACTGGGGGGGTACAGGGCGAACACTGAAGCTTTCTTT. The genes are TRBV10-3 and TRBJ1-1, with TRBD1 as a possible D gene (6 bases). CDR3 length: 17 residues. V lost 6 bases to trimming and J lost 1 base, with 21 bases between them. Germline CDR1 ENHRY, CDR2 SYGVKD.

The chain has TRBV6-5 and TRBJ2-7; D unclear. The germline V and J ends were trimmed by 4 bases and 6 bases, with 13 bases remaining between them. CDR3 size: 13 residues. The germline V gene has CDR1 MNHEY and CDR2 SVGAGI. In DNA, the CDR3 is TGTGCCAGCAGTTCGGTTGTGTCTCCCGAGCAGTACTTC. It is translated as CASSSVVSPEQYF.

The gene calls are TRBV5-4 and TRBJ2-6; TRBD1 might be the D (6 bases). The CDR3 has 14 amino acids. The germline V gene encodes CDR1 SGHNT and CDR2 YYREEE (reference sequence). V was pared by 5 bases and J by 0 bases, with 6 bases between. Here the CDR3 DNA reads TGTGCCAGCAGGGGGGCCTCTGGGGCCAACGTCCTGACTTTC. Its protein product is CASRGASGANVLTF.

The rearrangement links TRBV5-1 to TRBJ2-7; 7 positions agree with TRBD1. The germline CDR1 and CDR2 sequences are SGHRS and YFSETQ. The CDR3 has 15 residues. V lost 2 bases, J lost 4 bases, and 9 bases stayed unmatched. CDR3 coding DNA: TGCGCCAGCAGCTTTCAGACAGGGTCCTTTTACGAGCAGTACTTC. Translation: CASSFQTGSFYEQYF.

The chain joins TRBV23-1 to TRBJ1-2; 11 nucleotides line up with TRBD1. TRBV23-1 belongs to the ORF category, with a function that is uncertain. The length of the CDR3 is 17 residues. The V segment lost 0 bases and the J segment 5 bases; nucleotides outside the gene matches: 8. The CDR3 DNA is TGCGCCAGCAGTCAATCTGAGAGGACAGGGGGCACGTATGGCTACACCTTC. It specifies CASSQSERTGGTYGYTF.

The rearrangement joins TRBV24-1 to TRBJ2-5; TRBD2 aligns across 10 bases. Germline assignment: CDR1 KGHDR and CDR2 SFDVKD. Losses at the gene ends were 6 bases for V and 5 bases for J; bases not matched to a gene: 11. CDR3 length: 16 amino acids. The CDR3 reads CATSPSGRRWEETQYF. Written as DNA, the CDR3 is TGTGCCACCAGTCCTAGCGGGAGACGATGGGAGGAGACCCAGTACTTC.

V usage is TRBV7-9 and J usage is TRBJ1-1, with D possibly TRBD1 on 5 matching bases. The germline V gene encodes CDR1 SEHNR and CDR2 FQNEAQ (reference sequence). V was trimmed by 5 bases and J by 3 bases, leaving 19 bases between them. CDR3 length equals 16 residues. CDR3 protein: CASSPRQSARYTEAFF. The CDR3 DNA is TGTGCCAGCAGCCCTCGACAGTCAGCTAGGTACACTGAAGCTTTCTTT. Full variable domain (missing parts from reference TRBV7-9 and TRBJ1-1): DTGVSQNPRHKITKRGQNVTFRCDPISEHNRLYWYRQTLGQGPEFLTYFQNEAQLEKSRLLSDRFSAERPKGSFSTLEIQRTEQGDSAMYLCASSPRQSARYTEAFFGQGTRLTVV.

The genes are TRBV28 and TRBJ2-4; 8 bases agree with TRBD2. The CDR3 has 14 amino acids. After removal of 8 bases from V and 2 bases from J, the junction contained 5 bases not matched to a gene. Per the germline V gene, CDR1 is MDHEN and CDR2 is SYDVKM. CDR3 protein: CASREGSTKNIQYF. Here the CDR3 DNA reads TGTGCCAGCCGGGAGGGTAGTACCAAAAACATTCAGTACTTC.

The chain is built from TRBV4-2 and TRBJ2-5; 8 nucleotides match TRBD2. Germline CDR1 and CDR2: LGHNA and YNFKEQ. CDR3 length: 14 amino acids. Unmatched junction bases numbered 3, after V lost 5 bases and J lost 1 base. The CDR3 sequence: CASSTTSGQETQYF. The CDR3 DNA is TGTGCCAGCAGCACAACTAGCGGCCAAGAGACCCAGTACTTC.